One and the same sample provided the 4 T cell receptor beta chains below, sequenced in a study of pediatric ulcerative colitis. Libraries were prepared by immunoSEQ multiplex PCR; TCRdb keeps only in-frame clonotypes and omits some of them. The profile shows roughly 19,000 clones, under 75% of them singletons. One to two pinch biopsies were taken from the rectum during colonoscopy. The sample consisted of gut tissue. These receptors were taken from a boy aged 5-17 years with moderate ulcerative colitis.

The chain combines TRBV11-2 with TRBJ1-4; perhaps TRBD1 as D (5 bases). The CDR3 length is 15 residues. Between the trimmed V and J ends, which lost 5 bases and 4 bases, there was a span of 14 bases. Germline V gene data show CDR1 as SGHAT and CDR2 as FQNNGV. DNA of the CDR3: TGTGCCAGCAGCCCCCTGCGGACAATTAATGAAAAACTGTTTTTT. Its protein is CASSPLRTINEKLFF.

The genes are TRBV11-2 and TRBJ2-1; D call uncertain. Germline CDR1 reads SGHAT; CDR2 reads FQNNGV. Trimming cost V 1 base and J 2 bases, with 12 bases left between them. The CDR3 covers 16 residues. The CDR3 region is CASSLVGLKTYNEQFF. The CDR3 bases are TGTGCCAGCAGCTTAGTCGGTCTTAAAACCTACAATGAGCAGTTCTTC.

The V and J genes are TRBV7-9 and TRBJ2-7; D is uncertain. Trimming cost V 5 bases and J 1 base, with 15 bases left between them. The germline V gene has CDR1 SEHNR and CDR2 FQNEAQ (reference sequence). CDR3 length equals 15 residues. DNA for the CDR3: TGTGCCAGCAGCGGCTCCCGGGCGCGTTCCTACGAGCAGTACTTC. Translating it yields CASSGSRARSYEQYF.

J is TRBJ2-7 and V is TRBV30; the D gene is possibly TRBD2 (5 bases). The CDR3 runs to 13 residues. The V gene lost 3 bases and the J gene lost 2 bases, with 11 bases spanning the gap. The V gene's germline CDR1 is GTSNPN and CDR2 SVGIG (reference sequence). This CDR3 reads CAWSERLTYEQYF. For the CDR3, the DNA is TGTGCCTGGAGCGAGCGGTTAACCTACGAGCAGTACTTC.